This is a list of T cell receptor beta chains from one sample in a study of T cell responses to AZD1222 COVID-19 vaccine. Generated by immunoSEQ multiplex PCR, the TCRdb table keeps only in-frame clones and is missing some. Of 150,000 to 200,000 clones in the sample, almost 95% are singletons; the top ten hold roughly 10%. The sequenced sample was peripheral blood, obtained on day 0 of AZD1222 vaccination. The receptors were sampled from an adult in good health. The CDR3 runs from the conserved cysteine through the conserved F or W. Each record gives: V gene, clone size, D gene, J gene, CDR3 protein, CDR3 DNA. The D gene is left open where the match is weak. Size is stated for part of the rows, as once, few or many counts, or as a class when the clone is expanded.

>TRBV12-3/TRBV12-4|NA|NA|TRBJ2-2
CASRGTNTGELFF
TGTGCCAGCAGAGGAACGAACACCGGGGAGCTGTTTTTT
>TRBV28|NA|NA|TRBJ2-5
CASSIRRHEVGKTQYF
TGTGCCAGCAGTATCCGCCGGCATGAGGTTGGAAAGACCCAGTACTTC
>TRBV5-1|NA|NA|TRBJ1-1
CASSLEVWGKGMNTEAFF
TGCGCCAGCAGCTTGGAGGTGTGGGGAAAAGGCATGAACACTGAAGCTTTCTTT
>TRBV7-6|NA|NA|TRBJ1-1
CASSLESRRANTEAFF
TGTGCCAGCAGCTTAGAAAGTCGTCGGGCGAACACTGAAGCTTTCTTT
>TRBV28|once|TRBD2|TRBJ2-3
CASSLASGLAADTQYF
TGTGCCAGCAGTTTAGCTAGTGGACTAGCAGCAGATACGCAGTATTTT
>TRBV7-9|NA|TRBD1|TRBJ2-7
CASSFRDRAYEQYF
TGTGCCAGCAGCTTCCGGGACAGGGCATACGAGCAGTACTTC
>TRBV7-9|NA|NA|TRBJ1-6
CASEGESYNSPLHF
TGTGCCAGCGAGGGGGAGTCCTATAATTCACCCCTCCACTTT
>TRBV11-3|NA|NA|TRBJ2-7
CASSLRGSPPYEQYF
TGTGCCAGCAGCTTAAGGGGGAGCCCACCCTACGAGCAGTACTTC
>TRBV5-4|NA|NA|TRBJ2-7
CASSLGVAAPYEQYF
TGTGCCAGCAGCTTGGGAGTAGCGGCCCCCTACGAGCAGTACTTC
>TRBV7-2|NA|NA|TRBJ2-2
CASGTHTGELFF
TGTGCCAGCGGTACTCACACCGGGGAGCTGTTTTTT
>TRBV5-1|NA|TRBD2|TRBJ2-7
CASSLLGSGRAHEQYF
TGCGCCAGCAGCTTGTTAGGTAGCGGGAGGGCCCACGAGCAGTACTTC
>TRBV28|NA|NA|TRBJ1-6
CASIRALNSPLHF
TGTGCCAGCATTAGGGCCCTTAATTCACCCCTCCACTTT
>TRBV19|NA|NA|TRBJ1-1
CASRNRTNTEAFF
TGTGCCAGTAGGAACAGGACGAACACTGAAGCTTTCTTT
>TRBV5-1|NA|TRBD1|TRBJ2-1
CASRDRPDNEQFF
TGCGCCAGCAGGGACAGGCCCGACAATGAGCAGTTCTTC
>TRBV7-2|NA|NA|TRBJ2-5
CASSLELYGSQYF
TGTGCCAGCAGCTTAGAGCTCTATGGGAGCCAGTACTTC
>TRBV28|NA|TRBD2|TRBJ2-2
CASSLPGLAGGLGGELFF
TGTGCCAGCAGTTTGCCGGGACTAGCGGGAGGGCTCGGCGGGGAGCTGTTTTTT
>TRBV7-7|NA|NA|TRBJ2-2
CASSLHAGSNTGELFF
TGTGCTAGCAGCTTACATGCGGGATCGAACACCGGGGAGCTGTTTTTT
>TRBV13|few|NA|TRBJ2-2
CASSLASENTGELFF
TGTGCCAGCAGCTTAGCTAGCGAGAACACCGGGGAGCTGTTTTTT
>TRBV30|NA|TRBD1|TRBJ2-1
CAWRTGKDEQFF
TGTGCCTGGAGGACAGGGAAGGATGAGCAGTTCTTC
>TRBV7-2|NA|NA|TRBJ2-7
CASRLGSAGIYEQYF
TGTGCCAGCAGGCTAGGTTCGGCTGGGATCTACGAGCAGTACTTC
>TRBV2|NA|TRBD2|TRBJ2-7
CASRKDPGTSVYEQYF
TGTGCCAGCAGGAAAGATCCCGGGACTAGCGTCTACGAGCAGTACTTC
>TRBV6-2/TRBV6-3|once|NA|TRBJ2-1
CASSYPSPGAGYNEQFF
TGTGCCAGCAGTTACCCTTCCCCGGGGGCTGGTTACAATGAGCAGTTCTTC
>TRBV3-1/TRBV3-2|NA|NA|TRBJ1-2
CASSGHKSYGYTF
TGTGCCAGCAGCGGGCACAAGTCCTATGGCTACACCTTC
>TRBV6-5|NA|NA|TRBJ2-7
CASRQGSVLAYEQYF
TGTGCCAGCAGGCAGGGGAGTGTATTGGCCTACGAGCAGTACTTC
>TRBV24-1|NA|TRBD2|TRBJ2-7
CATSDWTSGHYEQYF
TGTGCCACCAGTGATTGGACTAGCGGACACTACGAGCAGTACTTC
>TRBV19|NA|NA|TRBJ1-2
CASSIGGQLTF
TGTGCCAGTAGTATCGGGGGCCAGCTCACCTTC
>TRBV4-1|NA|NA|TRBJ2-1
CASSQDGPYNEQFF
TGCGCCAGCAGCCAAGATGGCCCCTACAATGAGCAGTTCTTC
>TRBV27|NA|NA|TRBJ2-1
CASSSDGYNEQFF
TGTGCCAGCAGTTCGGACGGATACAATGAGCAGTTCTTC
>TRBV28|NA|NA|TRBJ2-1
CASSLFEGHEQFF
TGTGCCAGCAGTTTATTTGAAGGCCATGAGCAGTTCTTC
>TRBV5-6|NA|NA|TRBJ2-1
CASSWGTNIEQFF
TGTGCCAGCAGCTGGGGAACAAATATTGAGCAGTTCTTC